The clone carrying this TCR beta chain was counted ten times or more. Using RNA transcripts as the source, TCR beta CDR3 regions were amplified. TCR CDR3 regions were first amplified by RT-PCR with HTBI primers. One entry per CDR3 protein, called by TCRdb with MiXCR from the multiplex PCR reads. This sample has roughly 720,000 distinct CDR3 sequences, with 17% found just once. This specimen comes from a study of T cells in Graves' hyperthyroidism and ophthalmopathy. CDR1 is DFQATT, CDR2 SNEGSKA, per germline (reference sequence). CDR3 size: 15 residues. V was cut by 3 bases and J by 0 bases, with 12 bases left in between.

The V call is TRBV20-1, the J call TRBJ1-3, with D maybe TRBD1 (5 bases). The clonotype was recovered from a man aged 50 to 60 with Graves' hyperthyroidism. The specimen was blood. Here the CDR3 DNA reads TGCAGTGCTAGCATCGAGGGGCCCTCTGGAAACACCATATATTTT. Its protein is CSASIEGPSGNTIYF.